This T cell receptor (beta chain) came from a study of graft-versus-host responses after intestinal transplantation (dated by TCRdb to the early 2020s). For the wider study: Multivisceral, liver-intestinal, or isolated intestinal transplants were received by the recipients. All recipients received anti-thymocyte globulin induction followed by maintenance tacrolimus and steroids for approximately 3 years. After intestinal transplantation, graft-versus-host and host-versus-graft alloreactive T cell clones in the graft, circulation and bone marrow were tracked using bulk TCR-beta CDR3 sequencing. To identify alloreactive clones, pre-transplant mixed lymphocyte reaction products were sequenced and compared with unstimulated pre-transplant donor and recipient T cells. Of the roughly 25 intestinal transplant recipients enrolled in the cohort, one of whom was a retransplant, 3 patients without pretransplant specimens were excluded. Donor T cell macrochimerism was defined as a peak of at least 4% donor T cells among recipient peripheral blood mononuclear cells. Rather than being sequenced by the commercial service, samples from three later patients were sequenced in-house on an Illumina MiSeq and processed with MiXCR.

A distance of 12 bases separates the germline ends of V and J, which lose 3 bases and 4 bases respectively. The CDR3 covers 14 residues, taking in both the cysteine and the phenylalanine. Only CDR3 DNA is held: 42 bases, read in frame from base 1. According to the germline V gene, CDR1 reads MDHEN and CDR2 reads SYDVKM. Worth noting for this clone: It has no known antigen specificity. Base qualities are missing; no much larger clone stands one base away.

To prepare the library, the immunoSEQ multiplex PCR assay was applied. For most patients, high-throughput TCR-beta CDR3 sequencing of genomic DNA was performed by Adaptive Biotechnologies. Under the source paper's analysis protocol: TCR sequencing data were retrieved from Adaptive's ImmunoSEQ software for around 19 patients, whereas three other patients were processed with MiXCR and VDJtools. Because the origin of CDR3 nucleotide sequences shared between donor and recipient could not be assigned, those sequences were removed. Alloreactive clones required at least 2-fold expansion over unstimulated cells and minimum CFSE-low frequency of 0.002% (template counts) or 0.001% (read counts). Mappable clones were those detected in sequenced pre-transplant spleen, lymph node, or MLR CFSE-low populations of the donor or recipient. The cumulative frequency of alloreactive clones was calculated as a percentage of all sequences, weighted by copy number. The immuneACCESS repertoire file appears here via TCRdb, limited to in-frame rearrangements. These files lack a portion of the clones; in checked studies, under half of the deficit traces to unresolved V genes, and the cause of the others is not known. The V and J calls and the clone size are those of that table, but D and trimming were determined from the DNA. This sample holds 40,000 or so clones; roughly four fifths were observed only once. Approximately 3.7% of the sample comes from the top ten.

Blood samples were collected up to 4 times in the first month after transplant and then at least monthly when available. Study-level results and caveats: In patients with donor T cell macrochimerism, the allografts had high GvH to HvG T cell clonal ratios. GvH clones were detected in recipient bone marrow, and some appeared earlier in ileal mucosa or blood, consistent with an intestinal mucosal origin. Early after transplant, peak levels of circulating GvH clones were associated with declines in HvG clones. The relatively low number and heterogeneity of intestinal transplant patients limited the conclusions.

This sequence was found in a human patient who received an intestinal transplant, so some T cells may come from the graft donor. Here the chain combines TRBV28 and TRBJ2-5; matching of 6 bases hints at TRBD2 as the D gene. The input for sequencing was PBMCs, taken more than 950 days after transplant. The nucleotides read TGTGCCAGCAGTTTTCAAGGAGGGCCAGAGACCCAGTACTTC. Its amino acids are CASSFQGGPETQYF.